The clone carrying this T cell receptor beta chain has ten or more counts. What it binds is not known. Trimming cost V 3 bases and J 0 bases, with 10 bases left between them. The CDR3 contains 15 residues. Germline V CDR1 and CDR2: SGHTA, FQGNSA. This entry comes from a study of spatial heterogeneity in lung cancer. Whole-study findings and limits: Counts for ubiquitous and regional expanded TCRs went along with ubiquitous and regional nonsynonymous mutations, respectively. Counts that tracked tumor mutation counts were those of expanded intratumoral alpha and beta TCRs.

MiXCR was run by TCRdb on the 5' RACE reads, yielding one entry per CDR3 protein. The sample has several thousand distinct CDR3 sequences, around 4% seen once; the top ten hold 20% to 30%. This sample's time point: sample taken at primary tumor resection. The donors, approximately 66 patients with untreated early-stage non-small cell lung cancer, provided the samples. Researchers sequenced whole RNA taken from tumor, nontumor lung or frozen PBMC without sorting. This sequence originates from a female donor with early-stage non-small cell lung cancer. V usage is TRBV7-2 and J usage is TRBJ2-3, with D possibly matching TRBD2 (5 bases). The sequences come from lung tumor tissue, collected at surgery. The chain's CDR3 is CASSFSGMSTDTQYF. The CDR3 nucleotides read TGTGCCAGCAGCTTCTCCGGGATGAGCACAGATACGCAGTATTTT.